This T cell receptor beta chain is drawn from a study of read filtering for tumor transcriptome and immune sequencing. The library was built from about 400 ng RNA with molecular barcoded adaptors for alpha/delta and beta/gamma chains. TCRdb re-analysed the reads in MiXCR, keeping a single row per CDR3 protein. The sample shows some 5,300 distinct CDR3 sequences, roughly 22% of them seen only once. Findings and caveats of the study: IR-seq and RNA-seq agreed better without single-read clonotypes. The CD138-negative fraction was mixed bone marrow immune cells, not pure T cells.

Relative to its sample, this clonotype is medium-sized. The antigen remains unidentified. Sequenced input: a population of CD138-negative cells sorted from bone marrow. The TCR sequence derives from a donor at least 40 years old with multiple myeloma.

The CDR3: CASSGGTSGSYEQYF. In DNA, the CDR3 is TGCGCCAGCAGCGGAGGGACTAGCGGGAGCTACGAGCAGTACTTC. The chain recombines TRBV4-3 with TRBJ2-7, with TRBD2 matching over 14 bases. Germline V gives CDR1 LGHNA, CDR2 YSLEER. J gave up 3 bases and V 5 bases, and 3 bases lay outside the gene matches. There are 15 residues in the CDR3.